This T cell receptor beta chain came from a study of blood T cell repertoires in COVID-19. Study-wide background: Acute-phase and convalescent COVID-19 samples originated in the United States, Italy and Spain.

As processed by the authors: Amplification with reference gene primers provided the estimates of nucleated cell counts. Sequenced by immunoSEQ multiplex PCR; TCRdb stores in-frame clones only, minus some. That table furnishes V, J and clone size, whereas the DNA furnished D and trimming. The table has 89,000 or so clones, about 85% seen once. This clone was seen just once. The sequence came from a human donor in a cohort sampled during active COVID-19. The sequencing input was peripheral blood.

This CDR3 reads CASSSLAQGVDTEAFF. CDR3 nucleotides: TGTGCCAGCAGCTCACTCGCACAGGGGGTGGACACTGAAGCTTTCTTT. The rearrangement links TRBV11-2 to TRBJ1-1; 8 bases are shared with TRBD1. The V gene's germline CDR1 is SGHAT and CDR2 FQNNGV. There are 16 residues in the CDR3. V lost 4 bases to trimming and J lost 3 bases; unmatched junction nucleotides: 10.